These T cell receptor beta chains were read from a single sample in a study of blood T cell repertoires in COVID-19. Assay: immunoSEQ multiplex PCR; the TCRdb copy retains only in-frame clones and omits some. The sample holds tens of thousands of clones, about 79% seen once. The sample taken for sequencing was peripheral blood. All receptors come from a woman in her fifties or sixties with acute or convalescent COVID-19. Both conserved end residues are part of each CDR3.

CASSLGSGSNTEAFF | TRBV7-6
CASSPGGSSGNTIYF | TRBV18
CASSPGGSSGNTIYF | TRBV5-1
CASSARSSYNSPLHF | TRBV5-1
CASSATGENTEAFF | TRBV9
CASSISRQGDQPQHF | TRBV6-5
CASSGQGGRDPEAFF | TRBV18
CASSSGQGVYGYTF | TRBV5-1
CASSVQGGPGEKLFF | TRBV19
CASSPPVTVDYGYTF | TRBV18
CASSQGAPPDEQYF | TRBV5-1
CASSQNRVGNQPQHF | TRBV23-1
CASRGAGGRNIQYF | TRBV28
CASSLGVAGTGELFF | TRBV5-1
CASSVHREGNTEAFF | TRBV5-1
CASSQAPGPSGSEQYF | TRBV3-1/TRBV3-2
CASSASGTAMNTEAFF | TRBV9
CASSLEDRDRAFF | TRBV4-3
CASISLGGSGYTF | TRBV28
CASSQAGQGELGGYTF | TRBV4-1
CASSPGTSGFGETQYF | TRBV5-8
CASTDPGGGHLSRSGNTIYF | TRBV28
CAWMRGINEQFF | TRBV30
CASSLTMSSAGANVLTF | TRBV11-2
CSASTGFYGYTF | TRBV29-1
CASSQRFETGAKNTEAFF | TRBV11-2
CASSEGTANQPQHF | TRBV6-1
CASSRPTGTGEKLFF | TRBV4-1
CASTPRGGQVLNYGYTF | TRBV9
CASRRDRVSGNTIYF | TRBV6-5
CASRDRGEKLFF | TRBV2
CASSEAQGAGQPQHF | TRBV2
CASSFHPEGTGELFF | TRBV27
CASTFRGGGYEQYF | TRBV6-5
CASSTSGQDYGYTF | TRBV5-1
CAMTGGGYGYTF | TRBV10-3
CASSPTGNVIDSPLHF | TRBV9
CSVEGGTFDSQSGRDTEAFF | TRBV29-1
CASSLGDPYGYTF | TRBV7-9
CASRNRVSNQPQHF | TRBV19
CASSVQNTGELFF | TRBV9